This T cell receptor beta chain was found in a study of T cell changes during pregnancy in multiple sclerosis. The germline V gene has CDR1 MNHNS and CDR2 SASEGT. Trimming took off 1 base at V and 4 bases at J, with 7 bases between the two ends. This CDR3 has 13 amino acids. Here immunoSEQ multiplex PCR was the method, and the copy in TCRdb shows in-frame clones only, minus some. The table includes 70,000 to 100,000 clones, just over 90% detected once. The sample was peripheral blood, taken in the third trimester of pregnancy. This TCR was sampled from a female donor in good health, enrolled as a control in a pregnancy study. The chain joins TRBV6-1 to TRBJ2-5, with D unresolved. CDR3 residues: CASSEGHRETQYF. In DNA form, the CDR3 reads TGTGCCAGCAGTGAAGGGCATCGAGAGACCCAGTACTTC.